The source of this TCR beta chain is a study of a mutant IDH1 vaccine in newly diagnosed glioma. Stated time point: week 5, during vaccination. The study gave 300 ug of mutant IDH1 20-mer peptide per vaccine dose, with topical imiquimod. Concerning this clone: Its specificity is unknown.

The CDR3 covers 14 residues. The germline CDR1 and CDR2 sequences are SGHAT and FQNNGV. V dropped 9 bases and J dropped 4 bases, with 16 bases sitting between them. Using immunoSEQ multiplex PCR, the repertoire was profiled, and TCRdb retains in-frame clones only, with some absent. Of just under 80,000 clones detected, 75% to 95% appear once; the ten largest clones hold 0.55% to 0.65%. Sequenced material: PBMCs, taken from a glioma patient whose treatment included an IDH1 peptide vaccine. The TCR sequence derives from a woman aged 50 to 60 with glioma. The chain uses TRBV11-2 and TRBJ2-1, with unresolved D. CDR3 DNA sequence: TGTGCCAGATCCATTCCCCAATTATACAATGAGCAGTTCTTC. This sequence encodes CARSIPQLYNEQFF.